This is a list of T cell receptor beta chains from one sample in a study of shared clonotypes between healthy human individuals. Profiling relied on immunoSEQ multiplex PCR, and the TCRdb table lists in-frame clones only, not all of them. The sample consists of about 680,000 clones, 73% of them appearing once. Sequenced: memory CD4+ T cells sorted from blood. The receptor set was obtained from a woman between 25 and 40 years old in good health. CDR3s include the opening cysteine and the closing phenylalanine or tryptophan. The D gene is left open where the match is weak. For some rows the clone size is stated as once, few or many, or as a class when expanded; others skip it.

size	D	length	J	V	CDR3	DNA
-	-	16	TRBJ1-5	TRBV28	CASLFRDTGRNQPQHF	TGTGCCAGCTTGTTTCGAGACACAGGACGAAATCAGCCCCAGCATTTT
-	-	16	TRBJ1-5	TRBV15	CATSRDTGRDWQPQHF	TGTGCCACCAGCAGAGATACAGGGAGGGATTGGCAGCCCCAGCATTTT
-	-	15	TRBJ1-5	TRBV25-1	CASSESLCRVQPQHF	TGTGCCAGCAGTGAGTCTTTGTGCAGGGTTCAGCCCCAGCATTTT
-	TRBD2	15	TRBJ2-1	TRBV28	CASRTGLAEYNEQFF	TGTGCCAGCAGAACGGGACTAGCGGAGTACAATGAGCAGTTCTTC
-	TRBD2	17	TRBJ2-3	TRBV4-2	CASSSSGAGVGTDTQYF	TGTGCCAGCAGCTCGAGTGGGGCGGGAGTTGGGACAGATACGCAGTATTTT
-	TRBD2	15	TRBJ2-1	TRBV10-3	CAITGTSGGYNEQFF	TGTGCCATAACTGGGACTAGCGGGGGGTACAATGAGCAGTTCTTC
-	-	14	TRBJ1-1	TRBV5-1	CASSLSPLETEAFF	TGCGCCAGCAGCCTGAGCCCCTTGGAAACTGAAGCTTTCTTT
-	-	11	TRBJ1-1	TRBV20-1	CSVYRNTEAFF	TGCAGTGTCTACAGGAACACTGAAGCTTTCTTT
-	-	16	TRBJ2-5	TRBV7-8	CASSLHGGGSAWTQYF	TGTGCCAGCAGCCTACACGGGGGCGGGAGTGCTTGGACCCAGTACTTC
few	-	14	TRBJ2-2	TRBV2	CASSNLGLAGELFF	TGTGCCAGCAGTAACTTAGGGTTGGCCGGGGAGCTGTTTTTT
-	-	15	TRBJ1-3	TRBV7-2	CASSLVTSSGNTIYF	TGTGCCAGCAGCTTAGTTACGAGCTCTGGAAACACCATATATTTT
-	-	12	TRBJ2-3	TRBV25-1	CASSATANTQYF	TGTGCCAGCAGTGCGACCGCGAATACGCAGTATTTT
-	TRBD1	15	TRBJ1-3	TRBV28	CASSRTGSSGNTIYF	TGTGCCAGCAGTCGGACAGGGAGCTCTGGAAACACCATATATTTT
-	TRBD1	13	TRBJ2-1	TRBV19	CASSTDRASEQFF	TGTGCCAGTAGTACGGACAGGGCAAGTGAGCAGTTCTTC
few	-	15	TRBJ2-1	TRBV5-1	CASSLDRSSYNEQFF	TGCGCCAGCAGCTTAGACCGTTCCTCCTACAATGAGCAGTTCTTC
-	-	12	TRBJ2-5	TRBV6-5	CASAEGGETQYF	TGTGCCAGCGCGGAAGGGGGGGAGACCCAGTACTTC
-	-	15	TRBJ2-2	TRBV18	CASSPPVGDTGELFF	TGTGCCAGCTCACCTCCTGTTGGGGACACCGGGGAGCTGTTTTTT
-	TRBD2	14	TRBJ2-5	TRBV7-7	CASSLEAGQETQYF	TGTGCCAGCAGCTTAGAAGCGGGACAAGAGACCCAGTACTTC
-	-	12	TRBJ2-5	TRBV18	CASSHYQETQYF	TGTGCCAGCTCACACTACCAAGAGACCCAGTACTTC
-	TRBD2	14	TRBJ2-2	TRBV30	CAWSRGRASGELFF	TGTGCCTGGAGTCGGGGGAGGGCCAGCGGGGAGCTGTTTTTT
-	-	13	TRBJ1-2	TRBV6-5	CASSVTGNYGYTF	TGTGCCAGCAGCGTCACAGGGAACTATGGCTACACCTTC
-	TRBD1	15	TRBJ2-2	TRBV25-1	CASRAGTGNTGELFF	TGTGCCAGCAGAGCCGGGACAGGGAACACCGGGGAGCTGTTTTTT
-	TRBD2	14	TRBJ2-1	TRBV10-2	CASCKTSTPNEQFF	TGCGCCAGCTGCAAGACTAGCACCCCAAATGAGCAGTTCTTC
-	-	14	TRBJ1-4	TRBV5-1	CASSLGSTNEKLFF	TGCGCCAGCAGCTTGGGGTCAACTAATGAAAAACTGTTTTTT
-	TRBD1	14	TRBJ2-7	TRBV6-5	CASSPDRGTYEQYF	TGTGCCAGCAGCCCGGACAGGGGGACATACGAGCAGTACTTC
once	TRBD1	15	TRBJ2-7	TRBV9	CASSGYQGADYEQYF	TGTGCCAGCAGCGGTTACCAGGGGGCAGACTACGAGCAGTACTTC
-	-	13	TRBJ2-2	TRBV9	CASSVGGTGELFF	TGTGCCAGCAGCGTTGGAGGAACCGGGGAGCTGTTTTTT
-	TRBD1	15	TRBJ2-3	TRBV5-1	CASRVQGVSTDTQYF	TGCGCCAGCAGAGTCCAGGGGGTCTCGACAGATACGCAGTATTTT
-	TRBD1	18	TRBJ1-5	TRBV7-8	CASSSRDRGQGSNQPQHF	TGTGCCAGCAGCTCCCGGGACAGGGGGCAGGGAAGCAATCAGCCCCAGCATTTT
-	TRBD1	15	TRBJ2-3	TRBV19	CASSISTGGTDTQYF	TGTGCCAGTAGTATTAGCACAGGGGGTACGGATACGCAGTATTTT
-	-	12	TRBJ2-1	TRBV19	CASRSGTLGRFF	TGTGCCAGTAGATCCGGGACACTGGGTCGGTTCTTC
-	-	15	TRBJ1-2	TRBV27	CASSLSANLNYGYTF	TGTGCCAGCAGTTTATCCGCAAACCTTAACTATGGCTACACCTTC
-	-	14	TRBJ1-1	TRBV19	CASRDGQRNTEAFF	TGTGCCAGTAGGGATGGACAGAGGAACACTGAAGCTTTCTTT
-	TRBD1	15	TRBJ1-1	TRBV11-2	CASSLAGGAGTEAFF	TGTGCCAGCAGCTTAGCAGGGGGCGCAGGAACTGAAGCTTTCTTT
-	-	15	TRBJ2-3	TRBV5-1	CASSLQTVGGDTQYF	TGCGCCAGCAGCTTGCAAACGGTTGGCGGGGATACGCAGTATTTT
-	-	11	TRBJ2-7	TRBV29-1	CATTGTYEQYF	TGCGCTACGACAGGAACCTACGAGCAGTACTTC
few	TRBD1	17	TRBJ1-3	TRBV7-9	CASSNNMGQGSGNTIYF	TGTGCCAGCAGCAACAACATGGGACAGGGCTCTGGAAACACCATATATTTT
few	-	14	TRBJ1-2	TRBV7-9	CASSLAGTINGYTF	TGTGCCAGCAGCTTAGCCGGGACAATCAACGGCTACACCTTC
-	-	16	TRBJ2-1	TRBV5-1	CASSSTDYSTTNEQFF	TGCGCCAGCAGCTCTACGGACTATTCAACAACCAATGAGCAGTTCTTC
-	TRBD1	19	TRBJ1-1	TRBV27	CASPPFARQGGLMNTEAFF	TGTGCCAGCCCCCCCTTTGCTCGGCAGGGGGGACTTATGAACACTGAAGCTTTCTTT
-	-	15	TRBJ1-2	TRBV28	CASSLKGPLNYGYTF	TGTGCCAGCAGTTTAAAGGGACCGCTAAACTATGGCTACACCTTC
-	-	12	TRBJ1-1	TRBV10-2	CASNMRNTEAFF	TGCGCCAGTAACATGAGGAACACTGAAGCTTTCTTT
few	-	12	TRBJ1-2	TRBV29-1	CSVASGRYGYTF	TGCAGCGTTGCCTCGGGACGCTATGGCTACACCTTC
-	TRBD2	17	TRBJ2-2	TRBV28	CASSQPGLAGNTGELFF	TGTGCCAGCAGTCAACCAGGACTAGCGGGGAACACCGGGGAGCTGTTTTTT
-	-	14	TRBJ2-4	TRBV19	CASSKVVAKNIQYF	TGTGCCAGTAGTAAGGTCGTAGCCAAAAACATTCAGTACTTC
few	-	12	TRBJ2-3	TRBV5-1	CASSLEGDTQYF	TGCGCCAGCAGCTTGGAAGGAGATACGCAGTATTTT